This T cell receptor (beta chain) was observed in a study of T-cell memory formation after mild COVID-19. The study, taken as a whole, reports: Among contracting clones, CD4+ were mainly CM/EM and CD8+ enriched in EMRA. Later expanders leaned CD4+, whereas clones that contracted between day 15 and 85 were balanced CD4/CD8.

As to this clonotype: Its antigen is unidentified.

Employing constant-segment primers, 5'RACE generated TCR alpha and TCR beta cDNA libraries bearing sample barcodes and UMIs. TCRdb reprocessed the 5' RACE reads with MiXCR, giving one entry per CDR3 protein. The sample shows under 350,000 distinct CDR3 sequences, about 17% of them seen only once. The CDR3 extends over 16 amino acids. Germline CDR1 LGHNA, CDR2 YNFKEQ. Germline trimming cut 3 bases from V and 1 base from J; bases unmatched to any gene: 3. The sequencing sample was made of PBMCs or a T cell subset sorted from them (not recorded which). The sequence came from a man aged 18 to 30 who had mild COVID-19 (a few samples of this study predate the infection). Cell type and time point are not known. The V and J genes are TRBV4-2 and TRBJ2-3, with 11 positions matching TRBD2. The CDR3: CASSQETSGGTDTQYF. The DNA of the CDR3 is TGTGCCAGCAGCCAGGAGACTAGCGGGGGCACAGATACGCAGTATTTT.